One sample yielded the 27 T cell receptor beta chains listed below, sequenced in a study of T-cell reconstitution after alpha-beta-depleted transplantation in children. Construction of the TCRbeta library involved unique molecular identifiers. TCRdb re-derived calls from the PCR reads in MiXCR, one entry per CDR3 protein. Of around 15,000 distinct CDR3 sequences in the sample, 4.5% to 5.5% were seen once. The specimen was PBMCs, collected before TCRalphabeta/CD19-depleted stem cell transplant. The receptors here all came from a boy younger than 18 with acute lymphoblastic leukemia, due to receive a stem cell transplant.

This clonotype was seen repeatedly, ten times or more. This chain links TRBV5-1 with TRBJ1-2; maybe TRBD1 (5 bases). Per germline, CDR1 SGHRS and CDR2 YFSETQ. Between the trimmed V and J ends, which lost 0 bases and 3 bases, there was a span of 6 bases. The CDR3 runs to 13 residues. Here the CDR3 reads CASSLGDHYGYTF. CDR3 nucleotide sequence: TGCGCCAGCAGCTTGGGGGACCACTATGGCTACACCTTC.

This clonotype was recorded a few times. The chain recombines TRBV5-1 with TRBJ2-7; the D gene is possibly TRBD1 (5 bases). Germline-derived CDR1 and CDR2 are SGHRS and YFSETQ. Deletions cut 2 bases from V and 3 bases from J, with 18 bases between. The CDR3 contains 16 residues. The CDR3: CASSFNWGNHIYEQYF. CDR3 coding DNA: TGCGCCAGCAGCTTTAACTGGGGCAATCATATCTACGAGCAGTACTTC.

This clonotype was counted at least ten times. This chain joins TRBV4-1 and TRBJ2-1, with D uncertain. V gave up 0 bases and J gave up 5 bases, with 11 bases separating them. The CDR3 loop spans 15 amino acids. Germline V gene sequence: CDR1 MGHRA, CDR2 YSYEKL. The CDR3 DNA reads as TGCGCCAGCAGCCAAGATAGTCACTTCAACAATGAGCAGTTCTTC. This translates into CASSQDSHFNNEQFF.

This clonotype was counted at least ten times. The chain carries TRBV29-1 and TRBJ2-1; D is unresolved. This CDR3 is built from 15 residues. Germline assignment: CDR1 SQVTM and CDR2 ANQGSEA. V was clipped by 2 bases and J by 0 bases, with 11 bases between them. The CDR3: CSVESAGSSYNEQFF. In nucleotides, the CDR3 is TGCAGCGTTGAATCGGCCGGAAGCTCCTACAATGAGCAGTTCTTC.

Many counts were recorded for this clonotype. DNA for the CDR3: TGTGCCAGTAGTATTGCGGCGAATTCCTACGAGCAGTACTTC. It translates to CASSIAANSYEQYF. The chain couples TRBV19 to TRBJ2-7; no clear D. The germline V gene encodes CDR1 LNHDA and CDR2 SQIVND (reference sequence). The CDR3 contains 14 residues. V gave up 3 bases and J gave up 1 base, with 10 bases separating them.

This clonotype was counted many times. The J gene is TRBJ2-7, the V gene TRBV6-5, with TRBD1 as a possible D gene (5 bases). Per the germline V gene, CDR1 is MNHEY and CDR2 is SVGAGI. V shed 4 bases and J shed 4 bases, with 17 bases lying between them. The CDR3 consists of 15 residues. In DNA form, the CDR3 reads TGTGCCAGCAGTTTCCCCAGGGCTACCCAATACGAGCAGTACTTC. Residues: CASSFPRATQYEQYF.

The CDR3: CGASYHNEQFF. CDR3 DNA: TGTGGGGCCAGTTACCACAATGAGCAGTTCTTC. The chain recombines TRBV24-1 with TRBJ2-1, with D unresolved. The CDR3 is 11 amino acids. CDR1 and CDR2 (germline): KGHDR, SFDVKD.

This clonotype was seen at least ten times. The gene calls are TRBV20-1 and TRBJ2-7, with a weak D call TRBD1 (6 bases). The germline V gene encodes CDR1 DFQATT and CDR2 SNEGSKA (reference sequence). There are 13 residues in the CDR3. Trimming left V 3 bases short and J 4 bases short, with 13 bases between. CDR3 in DNA: TGCAGTGCTAGCGCGGAGAGGGGGTACGAGCAGTACTTC. It encodes CSASAERGYEQYF.

This clonotype appeared many times. This chain links TRBV12-3 or TRBV12-4 with TRBJ1-1; D uncertain. The length of the CDR3 is 16 residues. V was cut by 3 bases and J by 3 bases, with 17 bases left in between. The CDR3 sequence is CASSFGTASVDTEAFF. CDR3 bases: TGTGCCAGCAGTTTCGGTACGGCCAGTGTGGACACTGAAGCTTTCTTT.

This clonotype was picked up many times. This chain joins TRBV4-3 and TRBJ2-4; the D is unclear. Trimming pared 3 bases from V and 2 bases from J, leaving 20 bases between. This CDR3 region has 18 residues. Germline CDR1 is LGHNA and CDR2 is YSLEER. CDR3 loop: CASSQAFGTPNPKNIQYF. The CDR3 nucleotides read TGCGCCAGCAGCCAGGCCTTTGGCACCCCTAATCCCAAAAACATTCAGTACTTC.

This clonotype was observed at least ten times. The V call is TRBV7-2, the J call TRBJ1-5; no clear D. V shed 3 bases and J shed 2 bases, with 5 bases lying between them. CDR1 is SGHTA and CDR2 is FQGNSA in the germline V gene. The CDR3 spans 13 residues. The CDR3: CASSLRGNQPQHF. In DNA form, the CDR3 reads TGTGCCAGCAGCTTGAGAGGCAATCAGCCCCAGCATTTT.

The table lists this clonotype with many counts. For the CDR3, the DNA is TGCGCCAGCAGCTTGACAGGGGGCGCATACACTGAAGCTTTCTTT. This gives the protein CASSLTGGAYTEAFF. The chain combines TRBV5-1 with TRBJ1-1, with TRBD1 matching over 9 bases. This CDR3 has 15 residues. V was pared by 1 base and J by 3 bases, with 4 bases of the junction left unmatched. The germline CDR1 and CDR2 sequences are SGHRS and YFSETQ.

This clonotype was counted at least ten times. The V call is TRBV11-2, the J call TRBJ2-3; 9 positions agree with TRBD2. CDR1 is SGHAT and CDR2 is FQNNGV in the germline V gene. J was trimmed by 3 bases and V by 5 bases; bases with no gene match: 6. This CDR3 has 15 amino acids. The CDR3 region is CASSSPGLATDTQYF. CDR3 in DNA: TGTGCCAGCAGCAGTCCGGGACTAGCAACAGATACGCAGTATTTT.

By frequency in the sample, this clonotype is medium-sized. The genes are TRBV2 and TRBJ2-5, with 7 positions matching TRBD1. CDR3 length: 16 amino acids. The germline gives CDR1 SNHLY, CDR2 FYNNEI. J was trimmed by 1 base and V by 7 bases; bases with no gene match: 12. CDR3 amino acids: CASTGQVSVGQETQYF. The CDR3 region has the DNA TGTGCCAGCACCGGACAGGTCTCGGTAGGCCAAGAGACCCAGTACTTC.

This clonotype was counted ten times or more. The rearrangement uses TRBV27 and TRBJ2-7; TRBD1 matches at 7 bases. The junction had 10 bases not matched to a gene; V was cut back by 6 bases and J by 5 bases. CDR3 size: 14 residues. Looked up from germline, CDR1 is MNHEY and CDR2 is SMNVEV (reference sequence). In DNA form, the CDR3 reads TGTGCCAGCAGACTTATCCACAGGGGCCACGAGCAGTACTTC. Residues: CASRLIHRGHEQYF.

This clonotype was counted many times. V gene TRBV19 combines with J gene TRBJ2-7, with D unclear. The CDR3 contains 13 residues. Germline V CDR1 and CDR2: LNHDA, SQIVND (reference sequence). Trimming shortened V by 3 bases and J by 5 bases, and 11 bases separated the two germline ends. For the CDR3, the DNA is TGTGCCAGTAGTATTTTCGGCAGTAACGAGCAGTACTTC. Translation: CASSIFGSNEQYF.

This clonotype was detected ten times or more. The chain employs TRBV7-6 and TRBJ1-1; D is perhaps TRBD1 (5 bases). This CDR3 has 13 residues. V shed 1 base and J shed 7 bases, with 10 bases lying between them. CDR1 and CDR2 from the germline V gene are SGHVS and FNYEAQ. CDR3 in DNA: TGTGCCAGCAGCTTAGGGGGCTCCCTTGAAGCTTTCTTT. Translating gives CASSLGGSLEAFF.

This clonotype was seen repeatedly, ten times or more. This sequence joins TRBV6-2 or TRBV6-3 and TRBJ2-6; D not certain. CDR3 length: 22 amino acids. Germline values: CDR1 MNHEY, CDR2 SVGEGT. The V and J ends lost 1 base and 1 base respectively, with 26 bases between them. CDR3 nucleotide sequence: TGTGCCAGCAGTTACTGGTTTGGAATAGGAAGGAACCACCGTTCTGGGGCCAACGTCCTGACTTTC. Translated: CASSYWFGIGRNHRSGANVLTF.

This clonotype was seen at least ten times. The CDR3, as DNA: TGTGCCAGCAGTCCCCGCGACCGTAGTAATTCACCCCTCCACTTT. This encodes CASSPRDRSNSPLHF. The genes are TRBV12-3 or TRBV12-4 and TRBJ1-6, with no clear D. The CDR3 sequence is 15 residues long. Trimming shortened V by 5 bases and J by 6 bases, and 14 bases separated the two germline ends.

Relative to its sample, this clonotype is medium-sized. The CDR3 here is CASSQGLLRGRDYGYTF. The CDR3 bases are TGCGCCAGCAGCCAAGGGCTTTTGAGGGGGCGAGACTATGGCTACACCTTC. V gene TRBV4-1 combines with J gene TRBJ1-2; 7 nucleotides line up with TRBD1. This CDR3 has 17 amino acids. CDR1 MGHRA and CDR2 YSYEKL come from the germline V gene. V shed 1 base and J 3 bases; nucleotides not matched to a gene: 11.

This clonotype was observed at least ten times. V gene TRBV7-9 combines with J gene TRBJ2-6; D might be TRBD1 (5 bases). CDR1 is SEHNR and CDR2 is FQNEAQ in the germline V gene (reference sequence). Trimming took off 6 bases at V and 0 bases at J, with 18 bases between the two ends. The CDR3 sequence is 18 residues long. CDR3 in DNA: TGTGCCAGCAGGCCCGCCCCAGGGTTATCCTCTGGGGCCAACGTCCTGACTTTC. Protein: CASRPAPGLSSGANVLTF.

Ten or more counts support this clonotype. The rearrangement joins TRBV28 to TRBJ2-7; a possible D gene is TRBD2 (5 bases). The V end was cut by 3 bases, the J end by 2 bases, with 11 bases between. CDR3 length: 14 residues. Germline V lookup: CDR1 MDHEN, CDR2 SYDVKM. In DNA, the CDR3 is TGTGCCAGCAGTTTTCGAGGGAGAACCTACGAGCAGTACTTC. Translating gives CASSFRGRTYEQYF.

There are many counts of this clonotype. This chain uses TRBV7-8 with TRBJ2-7; the match to TRBD2 covers 8 bases. CDR3 length equals 15 residues. V lost 2 bases to trimming and J lost 2 bases; unmatched junction nucleotides: 5. The germline CDR1 and CDR2 sequences are SGHVS and FQNEAQ. The CDR3 DNA sequence: TGTGCCAGCAGCTTATTAATTAGCGGGACCTACGAGCAGTACTTC. Protein: CASSLLISGTYEQYF.

At least ten counts were recorded for this clonotype. The V gene is TRBV7-2, the J gene TRBJ2-5; D is unresolved. Trimming shortened V by 5 bases and J by 2 bases, and 12 bases separated the two germline ends. The CDR3 spans 14 residues. Germline CDR1 and CDR2: SGHTA and FQGNSA. The CDR3 spells CASSTPQNQETQYF. The CDR3 DNA sequence: TGTGCCAGCAGCACCCCACAGAATCAAGAGACCCAGTACTTC.

This clonotype was detected ten times or more. V gene TRBV6-2 or TRBV6-3 combines with J gene TRBJ2-7, with D maybe TRBD2 (6 bases). Germline CDR1 MNHEY, CDR2 SVGEGT. V was trimmed by 2 bases and J by 3 bases, leaving 14 bases between them. The CDR3 runs 15 residues. CDR3 sequence: CASSYRKDYHYEQYF. CDR3 DNA sequence: TGTGCCAGCAGTTACCGGAAGGACTACCACTACGAGCAGTACTTC.

This clonotype occurred many times. The V and J genes are TRBV4-1 and TRBJ1-2; 9 bases match TRBD1. Germline V gene sequence: CDR1 MGHRA, CDR2 YSYEKL. The CDR3 length is 15 residues. V trimming: 1 base; J trimming: 2 bases; junction bases outside the gene matches: 2. The CDR3 DNA follows: TGCGCCAGCAGCCAAGGGACAGGGGAGAACTATGGCTACACCTTC. It encodes CASSQGTGENYGYTF.

This clonotype showed up just a few times. J is TRBJ1-1 and V is TRBV28, with D perhaps TRBD1 (5 bases). V lost 2 bases and J 3 bases, leaving 16 bases between the germline ends. CDR3 length: 16 residues. The germline V gene has CDR1 MDHEN and CDR2 SYDVKM. CDR3 bases: TGTGCCAGCAGTTTAGCCTTGGGGGTAAGGGACACTGAAGCTTTCTTT. It codes for CASSLALGVRDTEAFF.